This paragraph covers one T cell receptor (beta chain) sequence. Its antigen is unidentified. The record originates from a study of OX40 agonist ivuxolimab in advanced cancers. Study background: Participants, 82.7% male, averaged about 59 years of age, ranging from about 23 to 80. Patients achieving partial responses numbered three: one hepatocellular carcinoma case and two cutaneous melanoma cases. Study-wide findings and caveats: The antigen specificity of the peripheral T cells (those that were expanded) was not determined. CD8+ T cells were the subset that, on average, had more expanded clones than CD4+.

Profiled with immunoSEQ multiplex PCR; TCRdb holds only in-frame clones, not every one. The sample lists around 69,000 clones; 89% were seen once. Trimming pared 4 bases from V and 5 bases from J, leaving 12 bases between. This CDR3 comprises 13 residues. Germline CDR1 is SGHRS and CDR2 is YFSETQ. This TCR was sampled from an adult with an advanced solid tumor such as melanoma, head and neck, liver or kidney cancer. The sample consisted of CD4+ or CD8+ T cells sorted from blood, taken in a trial of the OX40 agonist ivuxolimab. V is TRBV5-1 and J is TRBJ2-5, with no clear D. CDR3 protein: CASSRWGGETQYF. The CDR3 nucleotides are TGCGCCAGCAGCAGATGGGGTGGGGAGACCCAGTACTTC. Full variable domain (missing parts from reference TRBV5-1 and TRBJ2-5): KAGVTQTPRYLIKTRGQQVTLSCSPISGHRSVSWYQQTPGQGLQFLFEYFSETQRNKGNFPGRFSGRQFSNSRSEMNVSTLELGDSALYLCASSRWGGETQYFGPGTRLLVL.